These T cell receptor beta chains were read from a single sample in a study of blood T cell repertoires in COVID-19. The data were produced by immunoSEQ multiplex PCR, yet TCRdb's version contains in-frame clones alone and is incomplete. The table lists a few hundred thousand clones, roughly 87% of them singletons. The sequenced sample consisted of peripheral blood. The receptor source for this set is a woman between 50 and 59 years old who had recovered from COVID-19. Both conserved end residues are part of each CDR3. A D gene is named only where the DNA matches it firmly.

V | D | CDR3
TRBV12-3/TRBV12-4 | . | CASSFAGYNEQFF
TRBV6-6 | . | CASRDSSYEQYF
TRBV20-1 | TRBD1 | CSAGQGVKLFF
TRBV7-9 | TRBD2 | CASSLTSGGVGEQFF
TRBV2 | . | CASSEGGLNNYGYTF
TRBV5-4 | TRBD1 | CASSFGQGDNSPLHF
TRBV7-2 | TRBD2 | CASSSQRGGTDTQYF
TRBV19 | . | CASTPAGRLSYNEQFF
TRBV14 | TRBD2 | CASSQFTSGGVYTQYF
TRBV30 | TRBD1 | CAWSARTGHSPLHF
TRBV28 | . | CASSFQQVYRANVLTF
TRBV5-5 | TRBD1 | CASSLGTGSGYTF
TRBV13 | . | CASSRENTIYF
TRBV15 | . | CATSRVGVGYEQYF
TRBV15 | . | CATSRWRTKTDTQYF
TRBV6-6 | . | CASSYMSSSGTIYF
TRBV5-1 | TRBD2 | CASSPRGGIYEQYF
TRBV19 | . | CASSIPGRSNYGYTF
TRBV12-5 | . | CVFGTNTQYF
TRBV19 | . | CASSIPRETEAFF
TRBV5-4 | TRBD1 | CASSPPGTGGQRYGYTF
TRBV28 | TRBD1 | CASMDRPDYGYTF
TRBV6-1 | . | CASSEWRLGTEAFF
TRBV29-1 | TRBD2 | CSVAVGGETQYF
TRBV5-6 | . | CASSLIHKGYTF
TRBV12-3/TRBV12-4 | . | CASSLPPADTQYF
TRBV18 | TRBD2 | CASSPPSGGAIEQFF